The 9 T cell receptor beta chains below come from one sample, sequenced in a study of cytomegalovirus exposure and HLA in healthy donors. The PCR contained 60 Vbeta and 13 Jbeta primers. Libraries were prepared by immunoSEQ multiplex PCR; TCRdb keeps only in-frame clonotypes and omits some of them. Here the sample spans over 100,000 clones, approximately 79% being singletons. The specimen sequenced was PBMCs. The receptor set was obtained from a male donor in good health and CMV-seronegative.

This clone was detected only a few times. The chain combines TRBV7-9 with TRBJ1-1; 7 bases are shared with TRBD1. Germline CDR1 and CDR2: SEHNR and FQNEAQ (reference sequence). The CDR3 has 17 residues. The J segment lost 0 bases and the V segment lost 3 bases, leaving 10 bases of the junction unmatched. CDR3 nucleotide sequence: TGTGCCAGCAGCTTTCCCTCCCGAGGGGGCCTGAACACTGAAGCTTTCTTT. It specifies CASSFPSRGGLNTEAFF. Full variable domain (remainder filled in from reference TRBV7-9 and TRBJ1-1): DTGVSQNPRHKITKRGQNVTFRCDPISEHNRLYWYRQTLGQGPEFLTYFQNEAQLEKSRLLSDRFSAERPKGSFSTLEIQRTEQGDSAMYLCASSFPSRGGLNTEAFFGQGTRLTVV.

Here the CDR3 reads CASSFQPGQGAGEQYF. Here the CDR3 DNA reads TGTGCCAGCAGCTTCCAACCGGGACAGGGGGCAGGAGAGCAGTACTTC. The rearrangement uses TRBV7-2 and TRBJ2-7; TRBD1 agrees at 12 bases. V shed 3 bases, J shed 7 bases, and the junction held 10 bases outside the gene matches. The CDR3 has 16 amino acids. The germline gives CDR1 SGHTA, CDR2 FQGNSA.

The rearrangement links TRBV5-1 to TRBJ2-5; D is undetermined. This CDR3 region has 11 residues. CDR1 SGHRS and CDR2 YFSETQ come from the germline V gene. Trimming pared 8 bases from V and 5 bases from J, leaving 10 bases between. The CDR3, as DNA: TGCGCCAGTGGCCCCGGGGAGACCCAGTACTTC. Its protein product is CASGPGETQYF. The full variable domain, its missing parts supplied by reference TRBV5-1 and TRBJ2-5, is KAGVTQTPRYLIKTRGQQVTLSCSPISGHRSVSWYQQTPGQGLQFLFEYFSETQRNKGNFPGRFSGRQFSNSRSEMNVSTLELGDSALYLCASGPGETQYFGPGTRLLVL.

The CDR3 DNA follows: TGTGCCAGCAGCTTTTGGACTAGCGGGGGGTCAGATACGCAGTATTTT. This gives the protein CASSFWTSGGSDTQYF. The chain links TRBV13 to TRBJ2-3; 14 nucleotides line up with TRBD2. Germline CDR1 PRHDT, CDR2 FYEKMQ (reference sequence). V shed 3 bases and J 4 bases; nucleotides not matched to a gene: 3. The CDR3 loop spans 16 amino acids.

The V call is TRBV13, the J call TRBJ1-2; TRBD1 matches 11 bases. Looked up from germline, CDR1 is PRHDT and CDR2 is FYEKMQ (reference sequence). V dropped 5 bases and J dropped 6; count of bases not matched to a gene: 8. The CDR3 is made up of 15 amino acids. The CDR3 is CASSGRTGGYNGYTF. As DNA, the CDR3 is TGTGCCAGCAGCGGGAGGACAGGGGGCTATAATGGCTACACCTTC.

J is TRBJ2-5 and V is TRBV5-4; TRBD2 agrees at 7 bases. CDR1 is SGHNT, CDR2 YYREEE, per germline (reference sequence). This CDR3 is 18 amino acids long. V was clipped by 0 bases and J by 5 bases; unmatched bases: 16. The CDR3 reads CASSLEPSGPRWVETQYF. In DNA form, the CDR3 reads TGTGCCAGCAGCTTGGAGCCTAGCGGCCCGAGATGGGTGGAGACCCAGTACTTC.

This chain joins TRBV19 and TRBJ1-1, with D possibly being TRBD1 (5 bases). CDR1 and CDR2 from the germline V gene are LNHDA and SQIVND (reference sequence). The CDR3 sequence is 17 residues long. V dropped 5 bases and J dropped 0 bases, with 19 bases sitting between them. CDR3 region: CASSSTVLAPMNTEAFF. In nucleotides, the CDR3 is TGTGCCAGTAGTTCGACAGTACTGGCCCCCATGAACACTGAAGCTTTCTTT. Combining the CDR3 with reference TRBV19 and TRBJ1-1 gives the whole variable domain DGGITQSPKYLFRKEGQNVTLSCEQNLNHDAMYWYRQDPGQGLRLIYYSQIVNDFQKGDIAEGYSVSREKKESFPLTVTSAQKNPTAFYLCASSSTVLAPMNTEAFFGQGTRLTVV.

There are a few counts of this clone. The chain recombines TRBV5-1 with TRBJ1-1; 7 nucleotides align to TRBD1. Germline values: CDR1 SGHRS, CDR2 YFSETQ. V was clipped by 5 bases and J by 7 bases; unmatched bases: 11. This CDR3 has 14 residues. The CDR3 is CASRGAGTASEAFF. The CDR3 nucleotides read TGCGCCAGCAGGGGAGCCGGGACAGCCAGTGAAGCTTTCTTT.

The V and J genes are TRBV4-2 and TRBJ2-3; weak D call: TRBD2 (6 bases). Trimming took off 1 base at V and 4 bases at J, with 9 bases between the two ends. CDR3 size: 14 residues. Per the germline V gene, CDR1 is LGHNA and CDR2 is YNFKEQ. The DNA for the CDR3 is TGTGCCAGCAGCCAAGGGAGGGGTGCAGATACGCAGTATTTT. Translation: CASSQGRGADTQYF.